The 21 T cell receptor beta chains below come from one sample, sequenced in a study of molecular identifiers for immune sequencing clone quantification. TCRdb re-analysed the PCR reads in MiXCR, keeping a single row per CDR3 protein. This sample has 400,000 to 600,000 distinct CDR3 sequences, with roughly 24% found just once. The specimen sequenced was naive CD8+ T cells from blood, with Jurkat cell RNA spiked in. Subset here: FACS-sorted CD8+CD4-CCR7+CD45RA+ naive T cells. These receptors all come from a human donor in good health. Some libraries in this study had Jurkat cell RNA spiked in.

This clonotype was seen once. With a much larger clone just one base away, this may be a read error. The CDR3 sequence: CASSDRADPSTDTQYF. CDR3 DNA: TGTGCCAGCAGTGACAGAGCGGACCCTAGCACAGATACGCAGTATTTT. The chain combines TRBV6-6 with TRBJ2-3, with D perhaps assigned TRBD1 or TRBD2 (5 bases each). V lost 5 bases to trimming and J lost 0 bases, with 15 bases between them. Germline V CDR1 and CDR2: MNHNY, SVGAGI (reference sequence). CDR3 length: 16 amino acids.

This chain links TRBV30 with TRBJ2-2; D not certain. The germline CDR1 and CDR2 sequences are GTSNPN and SVGIG (reference sequence). The CDR3 is 14 residues long. V lost 4 bases to trimming and J lost 0 bases, with 9 bases between them. Here the CDR3 reads CAWIGSPNTGELFF. The CDR3 bases are TGTGCCTGGATAGGCAGTCCGAACACCGGGGAGCTGTTTTTT.

This clonotype occurred a few times. This chain uses TRBV4-3 with TRBJ2-1; D remains unclear. The length of the CDR3 is 13 residues. The ends were cut back, 0 bases at V and 5 bases at J, with 5 bases in the middle. Per germline, CDR1 LGHNA and CDR2 YSLEER. CDR3 region: CASSQDSNNEQFF. In DNA, the CDR3 is TGCGCCAGCAGCCAAGACAGCAACAATGAGCAGTTCTTC.

This chain uses TRBV20-1 with TRBJ2-1; 10 positions match TRBD1. In germline, CDR1 is DFQATT, CDR2 SNEGSKA (reference sequence). The CDR3 runs to 14 residues. The V and J ends lost 1 base and 14 bases, in that order; junction bases with no gene match: 11. The CDR3 spells CSARGGQGETLEFF. The CDR3 coding sequence is TGCAGTGCTAGAGGCGGACAGGGGGAAACCCTAGAGTTCTTC.

This clonotype turned up a few times. The genes are TRBV30 and TRBJ2-5; the match to TRBD1 covers 7 bases. J gave up 5 bases and V 8 bases, and 5 bases lay outside the gene matches. The CDR3 extends over 11 amino acids. Germline assignment: CDR1 GTSNPN and CDR2 SVGIG (reference sequence). CDR3 coding DNA: TGTGCCAGACAGGGATGGGAGACCCAGTACTTC. Translated: CARQGWETQYF.

This clonotype appeared many times. This chain uses TRBV14 with TRBJ2-3; D might be TRBD2 (6 bases). V lost 2 bases and J 0 bases, leaving 9 bases between the germline ends. The CDR3 loop spans 15 amino acids. Germline V gene lookup returns CDR1 SGHDN and CDR2 FVKESK. In DNA, the CDR3 is TGTGCCAGCAGCCAATTACGGGAGAGCACAGATACGCAGTATTTT. This codes for CASSQLRESTDTQYF.

The chain employs TRBV19 and TRBJ2-7, with D possibly being TRBD2 (6 bases). V shed 3 bases and J shed 4 bases, with 16 bases lying between them. CDR3 size: 15 residues. Germline assignment: CDR1 LNHDA and CDR2 SQIVND (reference sequence). The CDR3 loop reads CASSISPAEGYEQYF. The CDR3 nucleotides are TGTGCCAGTAGTATTAGTCCAGCGGAGGGGTACGAGCAGTACTTC. Full variable domain (remainder filled in from reference TRBV19 and TRBJ2-7): DGGITQSPKYLFRKEGQNVTLSCEQNLNHDAMYWYRQDPGQGLRLIYYSQIVNDFQKGDIAEGYSVSREKKESFPLTVTSAQKNPTAFYLCASSISPAEGYEQYFGPGTRLTVT.

This clonotype was seen a handful of times. The CDR3, as DNA: TGTGCCAGCAGCCGGAGCTCGGGGGGAGAGACCCAGTACTTC. It is translated as CASSRSSGGETQYF. J is TRBJ2-5 and V is TRBV7-9; 7 bases agree with TRBD2. V was pared by 5 bases and J by 4 bases, with 7 bases of the junction left unmatched. Germline V gene data show CDR1 as SEHNR and CDR2 as FQNEAQ (reference sequence). This CDR3 comprises 14 residues.

This clonotype showed up just a few times. This chain links TRBV2 with TRBJ2-7; 8 bases match TRBD1. This CDR3 comprises 15 residues. Losses at the gene ends were 4 bases for V and 2 bases for J; bases not matched to a gene: 7. Germline assignment: CDR1 SNHLY and CDR2 FYNNEI. The CDR3 bases are TGTGCCAGCAGTGTTGGGGACAGGAACCCCTACGAGCAGTACTTC. It is translated as CASSVGDRNPYEQYF.

This clonotype was recorded at least ten times. The CDR3 sequence: CASSLAGLDTEAFF. DNA of the CDR3: TGTGCCAGCAGCTTGGCAGGGTTGGACACTGAAGCTTTCTTT. The chain links TRBV5-4 to TRBJ1-1; D is perhaps TRBD1 (5 bases). This CDR3 has 14 amino acids. Germline-derived CDR1 and CDR2 are SGHNT and YYREEE (reference sequence). Trimming removed 0 bases at V and 3 bases at J, with 9 bases between.

The V and J genes are TRBV7-9 and TRBJ2-5; 8 bases are a match to TRBD1. J was trimmed by 4 bases and V by 5 bases; bases with no gene match: 9. CDR1 SEHNR and CDR2 FQNEAQ come from the germline V gene (reference sequence). The CDR3 consists of 15 residues. DNA for the CDR3: TGTGCCAGCAGCACCACGGACAGGGCGGCAGAGACCCAGTACTTC. As protein: CASSTTDRAAETQYF.

This clonotype was seen a few times. V usage is TRBV4-1 and J usage is TRBJ2-1; 10 bases map to TRBD2. Trimming at V came to 2 bases and at J to 1 base, leaving 5 bases not matched to a gene. The length of the CDR3 is 17 residues. Germline assignment: CDR1 MGHRA and CDR2 YSYEKL. Here the CDR3 DNA reads TGCGCCAGCAGCCAACCGTGGACTAGCGGATCCTACAATGAGCAGTTCTTC. Amino acids: CASSQPWTSGSYNEQFF.

This clonotype has only a few counts. The V call is TRBV6-2 or TRBV6-3, the J call TRBJ2-3, with 12 bases matching TRBD2. Trimming took 0 bases from V and 11 from J; bases not matched to a gene: 9. There are 16 residues in the CDR3. Germline V gene sequence: CDR1 MNHEY, CDR2 SVGEGT. CDR3 DNA sequence: TGTGCCAGCAGTTACTCACCTAGCGGGAGGGCCGCTCGGCAGTATTTT. The encoded protein is CASSYSPSGRAARQYF.

This clonotype was counted ten times or more. The chain links TRBV27 to TRBJ1-5, with a possible D match to TRBD1 (5 bases). This CDR3 comprises 15 residues. Looked up from germline, CDR1 is MNHEY and CDR2 is SMNVEV (reference sequence). Trimming took off 5 bases at V and 0 bases at J, with 11 bases between the two ends. The CDR3 loop is CASSQSQVSNQPQHF. The CDR3, as DNA: TGTGCCAGCAGTCAATCACAGGTTAGCAATCAGCCCCAGCATTTT.

As to this clonotype: An end of the junction differs from the germline gene, which may be a read error. CDR3 nucleotides: TGTGCCAGCAGCGCCAGGGCAGATACGCAGTGTTTT. This sequence encodes CASSARADTQCF. The gene calls are TRBV5-3 and TRBJ2-3; a possible D gene is TRBD1 (5 bases). TRBV5-3 is an ORF, with its function uncertain. There are 12 residues in the CDR3.

This clonotype was detected only a few times. This chain links TRBV12-3 or TRBV12-4 with TRBJ2-5; D might be TRBD1 (5 bases). Trimming took 7 bases from V and 2 from J, leaving 14 bases between them. The CDR3 consists of 14 residues. The CDR3 spells CASNLWGSQETQYF. The CDR3 coding sequence is TGTGCCAGCAACCTCTGGGGCAGTCAAGAGACCCAGTACTTC.

The rearrangement links TRBV25-1 to TRBJ2-3; D tentatively reads TRBD1 or TRBD2 (6 bases each). CDR1 and CDR2 from the germline V gene are MGHDK and SYGVNS. Trimming shortened V by 1 base and J by 2 bases, and 7 bases separated the two germline ends. This CDR3 has 14 amino acids. The CDR3 protein is CASSEWGATDTQYF. CDR3 in DNA: TGTGCCAGCAGTGAATGGGGGGCCACAGATACGCAGTATTTT. The complete variable domain, with remaining parts taken from reference TRBV25-1 and TRBJ2-3, reads EADIYQTPRYLVIGTGKKITLECSQTMGHDKMYWYQQDPGMELHLIHYSYGVNSTEKGDLSSESTVSRIRTEHFPLTLESARPSHTSQYLCASSEWGATDTQYFGPGTRLTVL.

This clonotype has only a few counts. A clone one base away is much larger, so this may be a read error. The chain links TRBV28 to TRBJ2-7, with D possibly being TRBD2 (5 bases). The CDR3 consists of 12 residues. The germline gives CDR1 MDHEN, CDR2 SYDVKM. The V end lost 8 bases, the J end lost 0 bases, and 8 bases lay between the germline ends. The CDR3 loop is CASGESSYEQYF. CDR3 nucleotide sequence: TGTGCCAGCGGGGAGAGCTCCTACGAGCAGTACTTC. The whole variable domain, remainder taken from reference TRBV28 and TRBJ2-7, is DVKVTQSSRYLVKRTGEKVFLECVQDMDHENMFWYRQDPGLGLRLIYFSYDVKMKEKGDIPEGYSVSREKKERFSLILESASTNQTSMYLCASGESSYEQYFGPGTRLTVT.

Details on this clonotype: At one end the junction does not follow the germline gene, possibly because of a read error. V usage is TRBV4-1 and J usage is TRBJ1-1, with TRBD1 identical over 8 bases. Germline assignment: CDR1 MGHRA and CDR2 YSYEKL. The CDR3 is 15 amino acids. The chain's CDR3 is CASNQRQGKNTEASF. CDR3 DNA sequence: TGCGCCAGCAACCAAAGACAGGGGAAGAACACTGAAGCTTCCTTT.

Many counts were recorded for this clonotype. J is TRBJ2-7 and V is TRBV6-6; D remains unclear. Germline CDR1 reads MNHNY; CDR2 reads SVGAGI (reference sequence). The CDR3 extends over 13 amino acids. V dropped 0 bases and J dropped 1 base, with 4 bases sitting between them. For the CDR3, the DNA is TGTGCCAGCAGTTACTCATGGTCCTACGAGCAGTACTTC. Protein product: CASSYSWSYEQYF.

This clonotype occurred many times. This chain joins TRBV27 and TRBJ2-7, with 9 bases identical to TRBD2. V lost 8 bases, J lost 4 bases, and 6 bases stayed unmatched. This CDR3 is built from 13 residues. Germline CDR1 and CDR2: MNHEY and SMNVEV (reference sequence). The CDR3 is CASSYTSGYEQYF. CDR3 coding DNA: TGTGCCAGCTCCTACACTAGCGGGTACGAGCAGTACTTC.